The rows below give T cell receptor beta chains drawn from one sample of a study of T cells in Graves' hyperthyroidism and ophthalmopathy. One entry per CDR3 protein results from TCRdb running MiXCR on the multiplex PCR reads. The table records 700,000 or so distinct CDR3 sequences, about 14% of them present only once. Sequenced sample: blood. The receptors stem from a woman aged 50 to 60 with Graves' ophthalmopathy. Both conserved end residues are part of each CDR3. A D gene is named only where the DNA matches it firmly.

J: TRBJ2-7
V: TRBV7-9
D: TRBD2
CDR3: CASSLRPAGGEQYF

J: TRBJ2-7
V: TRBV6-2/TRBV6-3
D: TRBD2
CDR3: CASSYSLAGGPYEQYF

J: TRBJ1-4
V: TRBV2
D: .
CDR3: CAMVSNEKLFF

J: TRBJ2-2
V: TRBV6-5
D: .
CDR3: CASSYSRGRGGELFF

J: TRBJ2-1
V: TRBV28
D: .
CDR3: CASSLLDTYNEQFF

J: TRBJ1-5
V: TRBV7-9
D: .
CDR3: CASSLLGVNQPQHF

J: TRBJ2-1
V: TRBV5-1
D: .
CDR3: CASSFKTFGQGEQFF

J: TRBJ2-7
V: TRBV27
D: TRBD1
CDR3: CASSLRDRVLDEQYF

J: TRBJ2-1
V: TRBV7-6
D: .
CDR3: CASSSGVEQFF

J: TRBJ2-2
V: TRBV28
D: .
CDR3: CASSEWGTGELFF

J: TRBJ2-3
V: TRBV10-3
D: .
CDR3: CAITREIDTDTQYF

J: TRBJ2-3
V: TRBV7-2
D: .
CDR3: CASSLMPGADTQYF

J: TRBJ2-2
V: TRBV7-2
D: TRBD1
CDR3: CASSLGGQGRAGELFF

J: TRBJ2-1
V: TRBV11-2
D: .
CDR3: CASSRDLYNEQFF

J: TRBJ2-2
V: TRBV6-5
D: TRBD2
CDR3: CASSYSGLAVTGELFF

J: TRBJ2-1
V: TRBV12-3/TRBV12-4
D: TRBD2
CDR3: CASTLGSSGHTNEQFF

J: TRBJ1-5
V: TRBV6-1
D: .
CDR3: CASRSRAEGRQPQHF

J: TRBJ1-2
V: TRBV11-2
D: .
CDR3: CASSLSHATDYGYTF

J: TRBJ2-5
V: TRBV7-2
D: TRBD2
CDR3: CASSSGRLSGSWETQYF

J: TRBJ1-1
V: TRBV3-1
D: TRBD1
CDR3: CASSQFSGTVNTEAFF

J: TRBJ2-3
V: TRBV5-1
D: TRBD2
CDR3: CASSLYPSGDSTDTQYF

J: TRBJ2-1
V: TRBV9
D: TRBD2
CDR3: CASSAPGTSLNEQFF

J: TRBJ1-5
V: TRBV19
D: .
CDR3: CASRHHTRQKNSNQPQHF

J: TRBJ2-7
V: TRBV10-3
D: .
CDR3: CAISAGTSYERYF

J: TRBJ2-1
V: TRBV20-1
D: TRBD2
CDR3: CSARVSSGSPNEQFF

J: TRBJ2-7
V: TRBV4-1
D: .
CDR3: CASSQEALSGYEQYF

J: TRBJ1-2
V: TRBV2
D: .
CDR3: CASSEVRGSTYGYTF

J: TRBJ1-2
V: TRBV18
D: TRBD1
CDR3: CASSAPGQGYGYTF

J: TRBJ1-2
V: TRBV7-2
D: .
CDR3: CASSLNPTILNYGYTF

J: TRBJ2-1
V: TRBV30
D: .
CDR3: CATTQTYNEQFF

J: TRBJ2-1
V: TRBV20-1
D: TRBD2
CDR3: CSAPLAGANYNEQFF

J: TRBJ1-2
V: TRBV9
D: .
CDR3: CASSFRRATNYGYTF

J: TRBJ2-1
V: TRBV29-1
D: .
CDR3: CSVEGAHEQFF

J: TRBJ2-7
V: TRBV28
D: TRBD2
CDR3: CASSGGDSHGVEQYF

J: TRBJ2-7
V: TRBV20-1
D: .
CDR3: CSASRVRGGEQYF

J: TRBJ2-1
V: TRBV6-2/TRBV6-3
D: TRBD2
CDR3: CASSWELAGAYNEQFF

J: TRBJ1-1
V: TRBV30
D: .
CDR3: CAWNGPAGDTEAFF

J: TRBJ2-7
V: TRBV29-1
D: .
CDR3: CSVEGGSPHEQYF

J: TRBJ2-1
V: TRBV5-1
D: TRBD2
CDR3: CVSSFLSGSSYNEQFF

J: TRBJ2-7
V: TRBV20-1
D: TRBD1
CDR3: CSASRDRGSYEQYF

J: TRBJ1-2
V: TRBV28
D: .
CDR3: CASSPGGRPSDGYTF